This T cell receptor (beta chain) was sequenced during a study of T cells in Graves' hyperthyroidism and ophthalmopathy (dated by TCRdb to between 2018 and 2021). About the investigation overall: Peripheral blood was collected at initial diagnosis, before any treatment. Following sampling, methimazole starting at 30 mg daily was given to hyperthyroidism patients, and high-dose intravenous methylprednisolone was given to ophthalmopathy patients. Whether ophthalmopathy could be predicted prospectively was tested in an independent validation cohort made up of some 20 hyperthyroidism patients plus 17 patients who later progressed to ophthalmopathy. The paper describes TCR Vbeta CDR3 sequencing of 130 to 150 peripheral blood samples, made up of 43 ophthalmopathy patients, roughly 75 hyperthyroidism patients and 17 progressor patients. The 100 or so discovery patients were divided at random into training and test sets in a 7:3 ratio. In addition, the study compared T-cell repertoires in thyroid tissue and in blood from six Graves' hyperthyroidism patients. To identify TCR V-J signatures that set the groups apart, the researchers used a discovery cohort of 100 or so patients, made up of some 41 with Graves' ophthalmopathy and 57 with stable Graves' hyperthyroidism. What the study reported, not specific to this receptor: No statistical method was used to fix the sample size in advance, and group allocation was not hidden from the investigators. Most expanded thyroid clonotypes (frequency above 0.001) were also detected in blood, suggesting blood repertoires may reflect thyroid immune responses. In validation, the model predicted progression to ophthalmopathy with approximately 71% sensitivity and less than 80% specificity, a median of approximately 6.7 months before onset. Ophthalmopathy was separated from stable hyperthyroidism by a 13 V-J signature model, with approximately 85% sensitivity and just over 81% specificity obtained in cross-validation and 80%/75% obtained in testing.

The TCR beta CDR3 regions were amplified from RNA transcripts. A first-round RT-PCR of the TCR CDR3 used the HTBI primer set with the Qiagen OneStep RT-PCR kit. Libraries were constructed in a second round of multiplex PCR, after which size selection and purification were performed. Sequencing of the libraries was done on an Illumina HiSeq2000 using paired-end 100 bp reads. Regarding the original processing steps: SOAPnuke was used to process the raw data, removing reads that contained adapters or uncalled bases, had a mean Phred below 15, or lacked an exact match to the constant primer or identifier. COPE v1.2.5 was used to merge high-quality paired reads, and clonotypes were defined as unique nucleotide sequences. MiTCR v1.1 was used to align clonotypes to the IMGT TRBV, TRBD and TRBJ reference segments. Only V-J combinations with frequency above 0.0001, covering 99.2% of repertoires, were analysed. A TCS score was defined as the ratio between F50 (clonal expansion) and ExV (chaos), using BLOSUM62-based TCRdist between CDR3 peptides within each V-J. Welch's t-statistics and random forest reduced 514 V-J features to some 14, which were used in a naive Bayes classifier (R e1071). Using fastp at Q25 and MiXCR, TCRdb reprocessed the public reads and kept productive beta chains. Here each entry gathers all rows of one CDR3 protein and keeps the most common genes and DNA. Here the V and J calls rest on TCRdb's processing, not on the authors' analysis. This sample has more than 350,000 distinct CDR3 sequences in its table, and approximately 16% of those were observed once. Roughly 19% of the sample belongs to the ten largest clones.

Spanning cysteine to phenylalanine, the CDR3 consists of 14 amino acids. Only the CDR3 DNA stays, 42 bases, in frame from base 1. V ends up 7 bases short and J 6 bases short, with an unmatched junction base count of 9. The sample holds many counts of this clonotype. No antigen is known for it. The input lacks base qualities; no much larger clone sits a single base away. Ophthalmopathy patients had moderately to severely active disease, with a Clinical Activity Score of 3 or more, a NOSPECS grade of 4 or more, and a disease duration of less than 3 months. The study excluded patients with uncontrolled infections, other autoimmune diseases, pregnancy or lactation. Diagnoses were based on clinical symptoms, serum thyroxine and TRAb, thyroid ultrasound and orbital computed tomography. PBMCs were separated from approximately 9.9 ml of fresh peripheral blood using Ficoll-Paque density gradient centrifugation. Total RNA was extracted with Trizol reagent, and quality was checked on an Agilent 2100 Bioanalyzer.

This clonotype was sampled from a woman between 55 and 75 years old with Graves' ophthalmopathy. Material for sequencing was blood. Recombination joined TRBV12-3 or TRBV12-4 with TRBJ1-1; 9 middle bases align to TRBD1. The nucleotide sequence reads TGTGCCAGCACCTTCGACAGGGGGTCCGCTGAAGCTTTCTTT. It translates to CASTFDRGSAEAFF.